This passage covers 11 T cell receptor beta chains from one sample sequenced in a study of PD-L1 blockade in urothelial cancer. Time point indicated: pretreatment peripheral blood. Repertoires were generated with immunoSEQ multiplex PCR, while TCRdb's copy carries only in-frame clones and drops some. The sample has 45,000 to 70,000 clones, over 75% seen once. The material was PBMCs, obtained around atezolizumab (anti-PD-L1) treatment. The receptors originated from an older man with urothelial cancer.

This chain connects TRBV28 to TRBJ1-2, with 8 bases that match TRBD1. The CDR3 sequence is 13 residues long. Germline loops: CDR1 MDHEN, CDR2 SYDVKM. Unmatched junction bases numbered 2, after V lost 4 bases and J lost 4 bases. The CDR3 nucleotides are TGTGCCAGCAGTTGGGGACAGGCCTATGGCTACACCTTC. As protein: CASSWGQAYGYTF.

The chain has TRBV28 and TRBJ1-3; weak D call: TRBD1 (6 bases). With 2 bases removed from V and 3 bases from J, the gap between germline ends came to 11 bases. Germline V gene sequence: CDR1 MDHEN, CDR2 SYDVKM. The CDR3 has 15 amino acids. In nucleotides, the CDR3 is TGTGCCAGCAGTTTAAATACAGGGCATGGAAACACCATATATTTT. Protein sequence: CASSLNTGHGNTIYF. Looking up the rest from reference TRBV28 and TRBJ1-3 gives the full variable domain: DVKVTQSSRYLVKRTGEKVFLECVQDMDHENMFWYRQDPGLGLRLIYFSYDVKMKEKGDIPEGYSVSREKKERFSLILESASTNQTSMYLCASSLNTGHGNTIYFGEGSWLTVV.

This clone was counted between two and nine times. The chain recombines TRBV29-1 with TRBJ1-1; maybe TRBD1 (6 bases). Germline V lookup: CDR1 SQVTM, CDR2 ANQGSEA. There are 12 residues in the CDR3. The V end lost 4 bases, the J end lost 3 bases, and 9 bases lay between the germline ends. Here the CDR3 DNA reads TGCAGCGTTGCCTCAGGGGACACTGAAGCTTTCTTT. Translation: CSVASGDTEAFF.

J is TRBJ2-7 and V is TRBV19, with a possible D match to TRBD2 (6 bases). Trimming removed 5 bases at V and 4 bases at J, with 18 bases between. The CDR3 length is 15 residues. Germline-derived CDR1 and CDR2 are LNHDA and SQIVND (reference sequence). The CDR3 reads CASSPWTTRPYEQYF. The CDR3 DNA reads TGTGCCAGTAGTCCTTGGACTACCAGACCATACGAGCAGTACTTC.

V is TRBV6-6 and J is TRBJ2-3; possibly TRBD1 for D (5 bases). The germline V gene encodes CDR1 MNHNY and CDR2 SVGAGI (reference sequence). This CDR3 spans 16 amino acids. The V gene lost 5 bases and the J gene lost 2 bases, with 17 bases spanning the gap. The CDR3: CASSTPPLGDTDTQYF. CDR3 sequence (DNA): TGTGCCAGCAGTACCCCCCCTCTAGGGGACACAGATACGCAGTATTTT.

V and J are TRBV18 and TRBJ2-2; tentative D call: TRBD1 (5 bases). Germline values: CDR1 KGHSH, CDR2 LQKENI. CDR3 length equals 16 residues. Trimming pared 5 bases from V and 1 base from J, leaving 14 bases between. The CDR3 DNA is TGTGCCAGCTCATGGACAAGGTCCGAGAACACCGGGGAGCTGTTTTTT. This translates into CASSWTRSENTGELFF.

The chain joins TRBV7-2 to TRBJ2-1, with a tentative D call TRBD2 (5 bases). Trimming left V 2 bases short and J 9 bases short, with 23 bases between. Germline CDR1 reads SGHTA; CDR2 reads FQGNSA. The CDR3 length is 17 residues. CDR3 sequence: CASSLHIQRSTGGEQFF. The CDR3 nucleotides are TGTGCCAGCAGCTTACATATTCAGCGGTCCACCGGCGGTGAGCAGTTCTTC.

The J gene is TRBJ2-2, the V gene TRBV27, with 7 nucleotides matching TRBD2. Germline V lookup: CDR1 MNHEY, CDR2 SMNVEV (reference sequence). CDR3 length equals 19 residues. V trimming: 0 bases; J trimming: 4 bases; junction bases outside the gene matches: 14. In DNA, the CDR3 is TGTGCCAGCAGTTTATCGTTTGGGGGGGTGCTCAAACGCACCGGGGAGCTGTTTTTT. Its protein is CASSLSFGGVLKRTGELFF.

The rearrangement uses TRBV6-1 and TRBJ2-7; 9 bases are shared with TRBD2. The CDR3 sequence is 15 residues long. The germline V gene encodes CDR1 MNHNS and CDR2 SASEGT. J lost 3 bases, V lost 5 bases, and 8 bases had no gene match. CDR3 sequence (DNA): TGTGCCAGCAGTTGGTCGTCTAGCGGGGTCTACGAGCAGTACTTC. Its translation is CASSWSSSGVYEQYF.

The V and J genes are TRBV27 and TRBJ2-7; TRBD1 is a possible D gene (6 bases). Germline V gene sequence: CDR1 MNHEY, CDR2 SMNVEV (reference sequence). The CDR3 covers 17 residues. V gave up 4 bases and J gave up 7 bases, with 26 bases separating them. CDR3: CASSSYTGMGLHGEQYF. In nucleotides, the CDR3 is TGTGCCAGCAGTTCGTATACAGGGATGGGATTGCATGGGGAGCAGTACTTC.

The rearrangement links TRBV7-9 to TRBJ2-5; 8 nucleotides match TRBD1. From germline, CDR1 is SEHNR and CDR2 FQNEAQ (reference sequence). Unmatched junction bases numbered 14, after V lost 6 bases and J lost 5 bases. This CDR3 is built from 16 residues. In DNA form, the CDR3 reads TGTGCCAGCAGTCCTAGGACAGGGCCTCTCGGGGAGACCCAGTACTTC. It is translated as CASSPRTGPLGETQYF.